This TCR beta chain was identified in a study of neurological immune-mediated disorders. Findings and caveats of the study: On phylogenetic grouping, the repertoires of 18 of 34 multiple sclerosis patients fell within one related-CDR3 cluster, constituting a possible signature. None of the features examined (clinical or MRI) was associated with the multiple sclerosis repertoire cluster.

Trimming took 5 bases from V and 4 from J, leaving 14 bases between them. Germline CDR1 SGHTA, CDR2 FQGNSA. The CDR3 loop spans 14 amino acids. This clonotype was counted only a few times. No antigen is known for it. This clone may be a read error of a much larger clone one base away. TCRdb itself ran the 5' RACE reads through MiXCR, one entry per CDR3 protein. The table includes approximately 48,000 distinct CDR3 sequences, roughly 3% detected once. The specimen was PBMCs. The genes are TRBV7-2 and TRBJ2-5; unclear D gene. This sequence originates from a woman in her 50s with multiple sclerosis. This CDR3 reads CASSRDRHRETQYF. The CDR3 bases are TGTGCCAGCAGCCGAGATCGACACCGAGAGACCCAGTACTTC.